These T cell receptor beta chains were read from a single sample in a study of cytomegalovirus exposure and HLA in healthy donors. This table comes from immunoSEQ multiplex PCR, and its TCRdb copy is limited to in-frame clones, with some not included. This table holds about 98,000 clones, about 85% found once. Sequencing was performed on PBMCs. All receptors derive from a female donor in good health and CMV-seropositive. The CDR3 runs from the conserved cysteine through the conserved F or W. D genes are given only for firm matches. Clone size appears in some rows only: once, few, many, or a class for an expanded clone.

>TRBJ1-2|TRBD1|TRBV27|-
TGTGCCAGCAGCCCTGGGACAGGATCGTCTATAGGCTACACCTTC
CASSPGTGSSIGYTF
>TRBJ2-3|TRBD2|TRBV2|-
TGTGCCAGCATTTCACTAGCGGAAGATACGCAGTATTTT
CASISLAEDTQYF
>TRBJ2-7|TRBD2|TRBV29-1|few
TGCAGCGTTGTAGCGGGGGAGCAGTACTTC
CSVVAGEQYF
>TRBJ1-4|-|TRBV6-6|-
TGTGCCAGCATGTTATTCAGGGGCGAAAAACTGTTTTTT
CASMLFRGEKLFF
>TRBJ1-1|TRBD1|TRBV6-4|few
TGTGCCAGCAGTGACTCGAGACAGGGCCGAGCTTTCTTT
CASSDSRQGRAFF
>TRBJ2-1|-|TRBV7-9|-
TGTGCCAGCAGCTCTCTTAGCGGTCCCTACAATGAGCAGTTCTTC
CASSSLSGPYNEQFF
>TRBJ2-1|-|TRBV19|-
TGTGCCAGTAGTACGGGGAATAACAATGAGCAGTTCTTC
CASSTGNNNEQFF
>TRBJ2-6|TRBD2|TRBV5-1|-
TGCGCCAGCAGGCCGGAACCGGGGGGCTCTGGGGCCAACGTCCTGACTTTC
CASRPEPGGSGANVLTF
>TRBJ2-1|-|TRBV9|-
TGTGCCAGCACCCCCAGAGCGGAAGTATACAATGAGCAGTTCTTC
CASTPRAEVYNEQFF
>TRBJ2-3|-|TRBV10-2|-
TGCTCCAGCAGTGAGCGGAGGGGGGGCGCAGATACGCAGTATTTT
CSSSERRGGADTQYF
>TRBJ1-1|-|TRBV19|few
TGTGCCAGTAATTGGGCAGTGAACACTGAAGCTTTCTTT
CASNWAVNTEAFF
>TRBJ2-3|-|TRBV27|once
TGTGCCAGCAGTTTATCGAGCTGGGCGAGCACAGATACGCAGTATTTT
CASSLSSWASTDTQYF
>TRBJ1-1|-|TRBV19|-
TGTGCCAGTAGTGTGGGTAGGGGGGGGCCGAACACTGAAGCTTTCTTT
CASSVGRGGPNTEAFF
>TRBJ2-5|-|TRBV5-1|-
TGCGCCAGCAGCTTGGCCGGGGGAGAGACCCAGTACTTC
CASSLAGGETQYF
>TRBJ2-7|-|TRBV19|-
TGTGCCAGTAGTAAGGGGATGGAGCAGTACTTC
CASSKGMEQYF
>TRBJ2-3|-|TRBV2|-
TGTGCCAGCAGTACTTTTGCGGGGAGCACAGATACGCAGTATTTT
CASSTFAGSTDTQYF
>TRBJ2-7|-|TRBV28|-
TGTGCCAGCAGACCGACACTAGCCGGTAGAGCCTACGAGCAGTACTTC
CASRPTLAGRAYEQYF
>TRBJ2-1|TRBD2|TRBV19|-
TGTGCTAGTAGCCTTGGACTAGCGGGAGGGGATGAGCAGTTCTTC
CASSLGLAGGDEQFF
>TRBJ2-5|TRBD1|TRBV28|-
TGTGCCAGCCTTGAGGCGACAGGGTGGGAGACCCAGTACTTC
CASLEATGWETQYF
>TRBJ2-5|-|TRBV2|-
TGTGCCAGCAGTGAATCCAAGGACAGTCGACGAGAGACCCAGTACTTC
CASSESKDSRRETQYF
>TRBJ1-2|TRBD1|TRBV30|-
TGTGCCGTCGACAGGGTTTCAGGAGGCTACACCTTC
CAVDRVSGGYTF
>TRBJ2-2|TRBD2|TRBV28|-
TGTGCCAGCAGTTTAACAACCGGGACTAGCCGAGAGATGACCGGGGAGCTGTTTTTT
CASSLTTGTSREMTGELFF
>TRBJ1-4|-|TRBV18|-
TGTGCCAGCTCCCCGTCGCAGGGTGCAACTAATGAAAAACTGTTTTTT
CASSPSQGATNEKLFF
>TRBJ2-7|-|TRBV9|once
TGTGCCAGCAGCGTAGACCCTACCTTTACAGGGCGCGAGCAGTACTTC
CASSVDPTFTGREQYF
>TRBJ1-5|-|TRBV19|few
TGTGCCAGTACTCCTTTCAGCAATCAGCCCCAGCATTTT
CASTPFSNQPQHF
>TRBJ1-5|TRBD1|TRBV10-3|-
TGTGCCATCAGTGAGTCGACAGGGGCCTATAGCAATCAGCCCCAGCATTTT
CAISESTGAYSNQPQHF
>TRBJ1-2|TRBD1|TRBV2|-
TGTGCCAGCAGACGACAGGGACGCTATGGCTACACCTTC
CASRRQGRYGYTF
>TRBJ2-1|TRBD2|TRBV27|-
TGTGCCAGCAGTCCCCTTGGGCTAGCGGAAAGCTCCTACAATGAGCAGTTCTTC
CASSPLGLAESSYNEQFF
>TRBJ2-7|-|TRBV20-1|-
TGCAGTGCTGAGCAGGACTACGAGCAGTACTTC
CSAEQDYEQYF
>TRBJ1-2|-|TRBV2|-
TGTGCCAGCAGTTTCGTCGGAGCTAACTATGGCTACACCTTC
CASSFVGANYGYTF
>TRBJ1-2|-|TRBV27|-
TGTGCCAGCAGTTTATCGAGGGGGACGTTGGGCTACACCTTC
CASSLSRGTLGYTF
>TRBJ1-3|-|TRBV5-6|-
TGTGCCAGCAGCTTAATACAGGGAATGTACTCTGGAAACACCATATATTTT
CASSLIQGMYSGNTIYF
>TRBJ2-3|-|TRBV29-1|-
TGCAGCGTTGAAGCACAGGGGACTGGCACAGATACGCAGTATTTT
CSVEAQGTGTDTQYF